The next 29 T cell receptor beta chains were all read from a single sample in a study of cytomegalovirus exposure and HLA in healthy donors. PCR amplification relied on 60 Vbeta primers (plus 13 Jbeta primers). Sequenced by immunoSEQ multiplex PCR; TCRdb stores in-frame clones only, minus some. Of over 150,000 clones in the sample, 81% were seen once. Sequenced input: PBMCs. Receptor source: a woman aged 25 to 45 in good health and CMV-seronegative.

The rearrangement links TRBV19 to TRBJ2-2; a weak D match, TRBD2 (7 bases). CDR3 length: 16 amino acids. V was shortened by 6 bases and J by 7 bases, with 21 bases between the two germline ends. Germline assignment: CDR1 LNHDA and CDR2 SQIVND (reference sequence). CDR3 nucleotides: TGTGCCAGTAGACCGGCGCTGGGGGGGCCTAGCGGGGAGCTGTTTTTT. It translates to CASRPALGGPSGELFF.

This clone has only one observation. This chain joins TRBV18 and TRBJ1-1; D uncertain. CDR3 length: 12 residues. The germline V gene encodes CDR1 KGHSH and CDR2 LQKENI. V gave up 9 bases and J gave up 4 bases, with 12 bases separating them. CDR3 DNA: TGTGCCAGTCGGTCATATGGCACTGAAGCTTTCTTT. The encoded protein is CASRSYGTEAFF.

V is TRBV7-2 and J is TRBJ2-1, with D tentatively TRBD1 (5 bases). V was trimmed by 5 bases and J by 7 bases, leaving 9 bases between them. The V gene's germline CDR1 is SGHTA and CDR2 FQGNSA. The CDR3 sequence is 12 residues long. Here the CDR3 DNA reads TGTGCCAGCAGCGGATACAGGAATGAGCAGTTCTTC. This encodes CASSGYRNEQFF.

The gene calls are TRBV15 and TRBJ1-6, with D unresolved. V gave up 3 bases and J gave up 7 bases, with 10 bases separating them. Per the germline V gene, CDR1 is LNHNV and CDR2 is YYDKDF (reference sequence). The CDR3 is 14 residues long. CDR3 sequence (DNA): TGTGCCACCAGCAGTGACATATCGAATTCACCCCTCCACTTT. It codes for CATSSDISNSPLHF.

The chain joins TRBV6-5 to TRBJ2-5; D possibly corresponds to TRBD1 (5 bases). This CDR3 spans 13 amino acids. From germline, CDR1 is MNHEY and CDR2 SVGAGI. V shed 6 bases and J shed 5 bases, with 13 bases lying between them. The CDR3 DNA reads TGTGCCAGCAGCCGGACATCTCGGGAGACCCAGTACTTC. Translation gives CASSRTSRETQYF.

V and J are TRBV7-2 and TRBJ2-7, with 14 bases identical to TRBD2. The CDR3 runs 15 residues. Germline loops: CDR1 SGHTA, CDR2 FQGNSA. The ends lost 5 bases at V and 3 bases at J; junction bases unmatched: 3. The CDR3, as DNA: TGTGCCAGCAGCCTCGGACTAGCGGGGGGCTACGAGCAGTACTTC. Encoded protein: CASSLGLAGGYEQYF.

This clone was counted a single time. The chain employs TRBV10-2 and TRBJ1-1, with D tentatively TRBD1 (5 bases). The V gene's germline CDR1 is WSHSY and CDR2 SAAADI. The CDR3 consists of 14 residues. V lost 11 bases and J lost 4, with 20 bases in between. CDR3 sequence reads: CASMTGGVLTEAFF. The CDR3 nucleotides read TGCGCCTCTATGACGGGGGGGGTCCTCACTGAAGCTTTCTTT.

This clone was counted only a few times. The chain employs TRBV5-1 and TRBJ2-7, with D unresolved. This CDR3 contains 13 residues. Germline V gene data show CDR1 as SGHRS and CDR2 as YFSETQ. The V end was cut by 0 bases, the J end by 4 bases, with 8 bases between. The CDR3 loop is CASSLGWAYEQYF. CDR3 nucleotide sequence: TGCGCCAGCAGCTTGGGATGGGCATACGAGCAGTACTTC.

V usage is TRBV7-6 and J usage is TRBJ2-1; tentative D call: TRBD2 (6 bases). The ends were cut back, 8 bases at V and 5 bases at J, with 16 bases in the middle. CDR3 length: 14 amino acids. Germline V gene sequence: CDR1 SGHVS, CDR2 FNYEAQ. The CDR3 reads CASFTPGLHNEQFF. In DNA, the CDR3 is TGTGCCAGCTTCACACCGGGACTTCACAATGAGCAGTTCTTC.

This clone was counted only a few times. The chain has TRBV19 and TRBJ1-1; D ambiguous. This CDR3 contains 13 residues. The germline CDR1 and CDR2 sequences are LNHDA and SQIVND (reference sequence). The V end was cut by 2 bases, the J end by 1 base, with 5 bases between. The CDR3 region has the DNA TGTGCCAGTAGTATAAGCCCGAACACTGAAGCTTTCTTT. It yields the protein CASSISPNTEAFF.

This clone was seen a few times. The chain has TRBV9 and TRBJ2-3, with 8 bases aligning to TRBD1. The CDR3 is 15 amino acids. V lost 0 bases to trimming and J lost 1 base; unmatched junction nucleotides: 1. Germline CDR1 is SGDLS and CDR2 is YYNGEE. In nucleotides, the CDR3 is TGTGCCAGCAGCGTAGTGGGACAGGGCACAGATACGCAGTATTTT. Translated, it gives CASSVVGQGTDTQYF.

The V gene is TRBV7-6, the J gene TRBJ2-2; 8 bases fit TRBD1. Per germline, CDR1 SGHVS and CDR2 FNYEAQ. The junction had 3 bases not matched to a gene; V was cut back by 1 base and J by 5 bases. The CDR3 covers 15 residues. CDR3 bases: TGTGCCAGCAGCTTAGTGACAGGGGATACCGGGGAGCTGTTTTTT. Protein sequence: CASSLVTGDTGELFF.

This clone has just a few counts. V and J are TRBV27 and TRBJ2-5; weak D call: TRBD2 (6 bases). Judging by the DNA end, TRBJ2-7 fits better; the J call may be wrong. Germline V CDR1 and CDR2: MNHEY, SMNVEV (reference sequence). This CDR3 contains 14 residues. CDR3 sequence reads: CASGGTYDSYEQYF. The CDR3 bases are TGTGCCAGCGGCGGGACGTACGACTCCTACGAGCAGTACTTC.

The J gene is TRBJ1-4, the V gene TRBV18; tentative D call: TRBD1 (6 bases). Germline values: CDR1 KGHSH, CDR2 LQKENI. The CDR3 consists of 13 residues. V lost 8 bases to trimming and J lost 4 bases, with 11 bases between them. CDR3 sequence reads: CASQDSNNEKLFF. The CDR3 bases are TGTGCCAGCCAGGACAGCAATAATGAAAAACTGTTTTTT.

V usage is TRBV7-9 and J usage is TRBJ2-7; unclear D gene. Trimming left V 5 bases short and J 5 bases short, with 13 bases between. Looked up from germline, CDR1 is SEHNR and CDR2 is FQNEAQ (reference sequence). The length of the CDR3 is 13 residues. This CDR3 is CASSSQADNEQYF. CDR3 DNA: TGTGCCAGCAGCAGTCAGGCAGACAACGAGCAGTACTTC.

The J gene is TRBJ2-2, the V gene TRBV9; D gene unclear. V was shortened by 0 bases and J by 6 bases, with 9 bases between the two germline ends. This CDR3 contains 14 residues. CDR1 and CDR2 from the germline V gene are SGDLS and YYNGEE. As DNA, the CDR3 is TGTGCCAGCAGCGTAGATTTAGGAGCCGGGGAGCTGTTTTTT. It specifies CASSVDLGAGELFF.

CDR3 sequence reads: CASSSRGPGYGYTF. The DNA for the CDR3 is TGTGCCAGCAGTTCCAGGGGGCCTGGCTATGGCTACACCTTC. The chain employs TRBV6-5 and TRBJ1-2; TRBD1 agrees at 8 bases. This CDR3 region has 14 residues. Germline V lookup: CDR1 MNHEY, CDR2 SVGAGI. J gave up 4 bases and V 4 bases, and 5 bases lay outside the gene matches.

The V gene is TRBV28, the J gene TRBJ2-3; 9 bases are shared with TRBD1. V shed 6 bases and J 2 bases; nucleotides not matched to a gene: 9. This CDR3 has 16 amino acids. Germline V gives CDR1 MDHEN, CDR2 SYDVKM. Here the CDR3 reads CASSPQQGANTDTQYF. The CDR3 DNA reads TGTGCCAGCAGCCCTCAACAGGGGGCGAACACAGATACGCAGTATTTT.

V is TRBV28 and J is TRBJ1-5; no firm D call. From germline, CDR1 is MDHEN and CDR2 SYDVKM. The CDR3 is made up of 16 amino acids. Trimming stripped 2 bases from V and 0 bases from J, with 11 bases between. DNA for the CDR3: TGTGCCAGCAGTTTAGTAACGGTCTATAGCAATCAGCCCCAGCATTTT. Residues: CASSLVTVYSNQPQHF. Looking up the rest from reference TRBV28 and TRBJ1-5 gives the full variable domain: DVKVTQSSRYLVKRTGEKVFLECVQDMDHENMFWYRQDPGLGLRLIYFSYDVKMKEKGDIPEGYSVSREKKERFSLILESASTNQTSMYLCASSLVTVYSNQPQHFGDGTRLSIL.

Written as DNA, the CDR3 is TGTGCCAGCAGTTCGCCAGGGCAGCCCCAGCATTTT. Its translation is CASSSPGQPQHF. The chain carries TRBV6-6 and TRBJ1-5, with D possibly matching TRBD1 (5 bases). V was trimmed by 4 bases and J by 7 bases, leaving 8 bases between them. CDR3 length: 12 amino acids. The germline V gene encodes CDR1 MNHNY and CDR2 SVGAGI (reference sequence).

This chain uses TRBV27 with TRBJ1-1; D possibly corresponds to TRBD1 (6 bases). The CDR3 is made up of 14 amino acids. Germline assignment: CDR1 MNHEY and CDR2 SMNVEV (reference sequence). Trimming pared 2 bases from V and 10 bases from J, leaving 17 bases between. This chain's CDR3 is CASSLRGAMSGAFF. Written as DNA, the CDR3 is TGTGCCAGCAGTTTACGGGGGGCCATGTCCGGAGCTTTCTTT.

V usage is TRBV19 and J usage is TRBJ2-2; 8 bases agree with TRBD1. CDR1 is LNHDA, CDR2 SQIVND, per germline (reference sequence). Trimming cost V 1 base and J 6 bases; bases outside gene matches: 7. This CDR3 spans 16 amino acids. CDR3 sequence: CASSIVSGGLSGELFF. The CDR3 DNA follows: TGTGCCAGTAGTATAGTTTCAGGGGGCTTGTCCGGGGAGCTGTTTTTT.

The CDR3 is CASSYAGASYNEQFF. The CDR3 DNA is TGTGCCAGCAGTTATGCGGGCGCGTCCTACAATGAGCAGTTCTTC. This chain links TRBV6-5 with TRBJ2-1; D possibly corresponds to TRBD2 (5 bases). Between the trimmed V and J ends, which lost 3 bases and 1 base, there was a span of 10 bases. The CDR3 is made up of 15 amino acids. CDR1 is MNHEY, CDR2 SVGAGI, per germline.

V and J are TRBV27 and TRBJ2-7, with D maybe TRBD1 (6 bases). The ends were cut back, 9 bases at V and 1 base at J, with 13 bases in the middle. CDR3 length: 13 residues. Looked up from germline, CDR1 is MNHEY and CDR2 is SMNVEV (reference sequence). DNA of the CDR3: TGTGCCAGAGGGACACCTTCTTCCTACGAGCAGTACTTC. It specifies CARGTPSSYEQYF.

The rearrangement uses TRBV7-2 and TRBJ1-4; D ambiguous. Germline values: CDR1 SGHTA, CDR2 FQGNSA. Trimming cost V 1 base and J 10 bases, with 13 bases left between them. This CDR3 comprises 14 residues. CDR3 protein: CASSLVPSGAKLFF. DNA for the CDR3: TGTGCCAGCAGCTTAGTTCCTTCGGGTGCAAAACTGTTTTTT.

V usage is TRBV14 and J usage is TRBJ1-1; 7 bases line up with TRBD1. CDR3 size: 15 residues. Unmatched junction bases numbered 11, after V lost 4 bases and J lost 6 bases. Germline V CDR1 and CDR2: SGHDN, FVKESK. CDR3 in DNA: TGTGCCAGCAGCCTTCTCGGACAGGCCTTTCCTGAAGCTTTCTTT. Amino acids: CASSLLGQAFPEAFF.

The chain links TRBV4-3 to TRBJ1-2; D is uncertain. Looked up from germline, CDR1 is LGHNA and CDR2 is YSLEER. The CDR3 runs to 17 residues. V lost 4 bases and J 4 bases, leaving 22 bases between the germline ends. CDR3 sequence: CASSPNIKHADSYGYTF. The CDR3 region has the DNA TGCGCCAGCAGCCCGAATATTAAACACGCCGACTCCTATGGCTACACCTTC.

This clone appeared a few times. The chain links TRBV5-1 to TRBJ2-1; perhaps TRBD1 as D (6 bases). The germline V and J ends were trimmed by 0 bases and 5 bases, with 15 bases remaining between them. This CDR3 spans 16 amino acids. Germline assignment: CDR1 SGHRS and CDR2 YFSETQ. In nucleotides, the CDR3 is TGCGCCAGCAGCTTGGGAGGGACATTCAGGAACAATGAGCAGTTCTTC. Translating gives CASSLGGTFRNNEQFF.

This chain connects TRBV19 to TRBJ1-5; D unclear. The CDR3 extends over 13 amino acids. Trimming stripped 5 bases from V and 6 bases from J, with 11 bases between. Germline V CDR1 and CDR2: LNHDA, SQIVND (reference sequence). The chain's CDR3 is CASSQALSQPQHF. Here the CDR3 DNA reads TGTGCCAGTAGTCAAGCGCTGAGTCAGCCCCAGCATTTT. The full variable domain, with the rest looked up from reference TRBV19 and TRBJ1-5, is DGGITQSPKYLFRKEGQNVTLSCEQNLNHDAMYWYRQDPGQGLRLIYYSQIVNDFQKGDIAEGYSVSREKKESFPLTVTSAQKNPTAFYLCASSQALSQPQHFGDGTRLSIL.